The 20 T cell receptor beta chains reported below all come from one sample, sequenced in a study of blood T cell repertoires in COVID-19. TCRdb keeps only in-frame clones here, not all; method: immunoSEQ multiplex PCR. This table has roughly 150,000 clones, roughly 90% appearing once. Sequenced input: peripheral blood. Receptor source: a man between 60 and 70 years old with acute or convalescent COVID-19.

The chain recombines TRBV19 with TRBJ1-5, with D hard to call. The V end lost 7 bases, the J end lost 2 bases, and 21 bases lay between the germline ends. Germline V lookup: CDR1 LNHDA, CDR2 SQIVND (reference sequence). This CDR3 contains 17 residues. In nucleotides, the CDR3 is TGTGCCAGTATGTCACATTTCCGGGGAGTCGGCAATCAGCCCCAGCATTTT. It specifies CASMSHFRGVGNQPQHF.

J is TRBJ2-1 and V is TRBV7-2; possibly TRBD1 for D (6 bases). Germline CDR1 and CDR2: SGHTA and FQGNSA. This CDR3 region has 15 residues. V lost 1 base, J lost 7 bases, and 14 bases lay in between. The CDR3 DNA reads TGTGCCAGCAGCTTAGGGCCAGGGGTCATGAATGAGCAGTTCTTC. Translated: CASSLGPGVMNEQFF.

The chain has TRBV19 and TRBJ2-3, with 11 bases matching TRBD2. Germline lookup yields CDR1 LNHDA and CDR2 SQIVND (reference sequence). Trimming cost V 3 bases and J 2 bases; bases outside gene matches: 4. CDR3 length: 16 residues. In DNA, the CDR3 is TGTGCCAGTAGTATTCCGACTAGCGGGGCCACAGATACGCAGTATTTT. Residues: CASSIPTSGATDTQYF.

This chain joins TRBV5-1 and TRBJ1-5; 8 positions match TRBD1. Germline CDR1 SGHRS, CDR2 YFSETQ. The CDR3 is made up of 14 amino acids. Unmatched junction bases numbered 6, after V lost 4 bases and J lost 6 bases. CDR3 sequence reads: CASSPTGALQPQHF. For the CDR3, the DNA is TGCGCCAGCAGCCCGACAGGGGCCCTTCAGCCCCAGCATTTT.

This rearrangement joins TRBV5-1 to TRBJ1-4; tentative D call: TRBD1 (6 bases). Germline loops: CDR1 SGHRS, CDR2 YFSETQ. The CDR3 is 14 residues long. V was trimmed by 4 bases and J by 8 bases, leaving 15 bases between them. The DNA for the CDR3 is TGCGCCAGCAGCGTCTCCGGGGGGCGCGAAAAACTGTTTTTT. Translation gives CASSVSGGREKLFF.

V gene TRBV10-3 combines with J gene TRBJ1-1; TRBD1 aligns across 7 bases. Germline loops: CDR1 ENHRY, CDR2 SYGVKD. The CDR3 spans 12 residues. Trimming cost V 6 bases and J 5 bases; bases outside gene matches: 3. CDR3 sequence reads: CAISRQGTEAFF. In DNA, the CDR3 is TGTGCCATCAGCCGACAGGGTACTGAAGCTTTCTTT.

This clone appeared once. The chain uses TRBV4-1 and TRBJ1-6; possible D gene TRBD1, 6 bases. CDR3 length: 15 amino acids. Germline CDR1 is MGHRA and CDR2 is YSYEKL. V was shortened by 0 bases and J by 8 bases, with 11 bases between the two germline ends. The CDR3 DNA reads TGCGCCAGCAGCCAAGAAACAGGGTTATATTCACCCCTCCACTTT. Encoded protein: CASSQETGLYSPLHF.

The chain uses TRBV30 and TRBJ1-2; D call uncertain. CDR1 and CDR2 (germline): GTSNPN, SVGIG (reference sequence). The CDR3 has 13 residues. The V end was cut by 2 bases, the J end by 7 bases, with 14 bases between. The CDR3 protein is CAWSTQLDGGYTF. In DNA form, the CDR3 reads TGTGCCTGGAGTACCCAGCTAGACGGTGGCTACACCTTC.

The V gene is TRBV2, the J gene TRBJ2-3, with 7 bases lining up with TRBD2. From germline, CDR1 is SNHLY and CDR2 FYNNEI. This CDR3 contains 17 residues. V trimming: 1 base; J trimming: 2 bases; junction bases outside the gene matches: 9. The CDR3 DNA sequence: TGTGCCAGCAGTGAAGTCGGTGCTAGCGGATTCACAGATACGCAGTATTTT. Translation gives CASSEVGASGFTDTQYF.

This chain joins TRBV6-2 or TRBV6-3 and TRBJ2-5; 10 bases match TRBD1. V trimming: 4 bases; J trimming: 5 bases; junction bases outside the gene matches: 10. This CDR3 spans 16 amino acids. Germline V gives CDR1 MNHEY, CDR2 SVGEGT. Here the CDR3 reads CASSFFGTGERETQYF. CDR3 bases: TGTGCCAGCAGTTTCTTCGGGACAGGGGAACGGGAGACCCAGTACTTC.

The chain joins TRBV7-3 to TRBJ1-1; 12 bases agree with TRBD1. Germline V lookup: CDR1 SGHTA, CDR2 FQGTGA. The CDR3 contains 13 residues. J was trimmed by 10 bases and V by 5 bases; bases with no gene match: 5. CDR3 bases: TGTGCCAGCAGCGTTGGGACAGGGGGCATAGCTTTCTTT. Protein: CASSVGTGGIAFF.

The CDR3 DNA reads as TGTGCCAGCAGCCCCCTCGCGTTTGGCCGACAGGGTCCATACACCTTC. Its translation is CASSPLAFGRQGPYTF. V is TRBV9 and J is TRBJ1-2; 7 nucleotides match TRBD1. V shed 4 bases, J shed 11 bases, and the junction held 20 bases outside the gene matches. CDR3 length equals 16 residues. Germline loops: CDR1 SGDLS, CDR2 YYNGEE.

Remarks on this clone: Other DNA sequences in this sample translate to the same CDR3. The V and J genes are TRBV27 and TRBJ1-2; the match to TRBD1 covers 8 bases. CDR3 size: 12 residues. Germline assignment: CDR1 MNHEY and CDR2 SMNVEV (reference sequence). The trim removed 6 bases at V and 5 bases at J, leaving 2 bases unmatched. The CDR3 spells CASRDRVYGYTF. CDR3 coding DNA: TGTGCCAGCAGGGACAGGGTATATGGCTACACCTTC.

This chain connects TRBV5-1 to TRBJ2-1, with 7 positions matching TRBD2. This CDR3 contains 17 residues. Germline CDR1 reads SGHRS; CDR2 reads YFSETQ. Trimming removed 4 bases from V and 5 bases from J; junction bases left unmatched: 15. CDR3 residues: CASSPGRLSGENNEQFF. The CDR3 region has the DNA TGCGCCAGCAGCCCGGGGAGGTTGAGCGGGGAAAACAATGAGCAGTTCTTC.

This chain links TRBV11-3 with TRBJ2-2; a possible D gene is TRBD1 (5 bases). V was clipped by 0 bases and J by 2 bases, with 7 bases between them. The length of the CDR3 is 15 residues. The germline gives CDR1 SGHNT, CDR2 YENEEA. The chain's CDR3 is CASSLDGANTGELFF. CDR3 in DNA: TGTGCCAGCAGCTTAGATGGGGCCAACACCGGGGAGCTGTTTTTT. Using reference TRBV11-3 and TRBJ2-2 for the parts outside the CDR3, the full variable domain is EAGVVQSPRYKIIEKKQPVAFWCNPISGHNTLYWYLQNLGQGPELLIRYENEEAVDDSQLPKDRFSAERLKGVDSTLKIQPAELGDSAVYLCASSLDGANTGELFFGEGSRLTVL.

Only a few counts were recorded for this clone. The J gene is TRBJ1-4, the V gene TRBV19; D perhaps matches TRBD1 (6 bases). The V end was cut by 4 bases, the J end by 0 bases, with 9 bases between. The CDR3 is made up of 15 amino acids. CDR1 and CDR2 from the germline V gene are LNHDA and SQIVND (reference sequence). The CDR3 DNA sequence: TGTGCCAGTAGTAGGACAGCTTCAACTAATGAAAAACTGTTTTTT. Translated, it gives CASSRTASTNEKLFF.

The chain is built from TRBV27 and TRBJ2-3, with unresolved D. This CDR3 has 12 amino acids. V was clipped by 3 bases and J by 15 bases, with 16 bases between them. CDR1 and CDR2 from the germline V gene are MNHEY and SMNVEV (reference sequence). The CDR3: CASSFGAHRLYF. CDR3 DNA sequence: TGTGCCAGCAGTTTTGGAGCGCACCGACTTTATTTT.

The rearrangement links TRBV7-2 to TRBJ2-1, with 7 bases aligning to TRBD2. Germline CDR1 is SGHTA and CDR2 is FQGNSA. After removal of 5 bases from V and 5 bases from J, the junction contained 12 bases not matched to a gene. The CDR3 totals 16 residues. CDR3 region: CASSLGLRGTHNEQFF. Here the CDR3 DNA reads TGTGCCAGCAGCCTGGGCTTGCGGGGGACCCACAATGAGCAGTTCTTC.

This chain links TRBV7-2 with TRBJ1-5; D gene ambiguous. Germline values: CDR1 SGHTA, CDR2 FQGNSA. V was pared by 3 bases and J by 4 bases, with 10 bases between. CDR3 length equals 14 residues. CDR3 in amino acids: CASSFSHGNQPQHF. The CDR3 nucleotides read TGTGCCAGCAGCTTCAGCCACGGGAATCAGCCCCAGCATTTT. The entire variable domain, with the rest obtained from reference TRBV7-2 and TRBJ1-5, is as follows: GAGVSQSPSNKVTEKGKDVELRCDPISGHTALYWYRQSLGQGLEFLIYFQGNSAPDKSGLPSDRFSAERTGGSVSTLTIQRTQQEDSAVYLCASSFSHGNQPQHFGDGTRLSIL.

The J gene is TRBJ2-4, the V gene TRBV2; D remains ambiguous. Germline V gene data show CDR1 as SNHLY and CDR2 as FYNNEI. The CDR3 covers 11 residues. Trimming shortened V by 9 bases and J by 0 bases, and 3 bases separated the two germline ends. The CDR3 nucleotides are TGTGCCAGTCAAGCCAAAAACATTCAGTACTTC. This encodes CASQAKNIQYF.